This entry lists 23 T cell receptor beta chains sequenced from one sample in a study of T-cell reconstitution after alpha-beta-depleted transplantation in children. Preparing the TCRbeta library involved the use of unique molecular identifiers. TCRdb redid the calling of the PCR reads with MiXCR, one entry per CDR3 protein. The table lists roughly 500,000 distinct CDR3 sequences, roughly a tenth of them singletons. Sample: PBMCs, taken before TCRalphabeta/CD19-depleted stem cell transplant. The receptors derive from a child aged 2-15 years with inherited bone marrow failure, due to receive a stem cell transplant.

Ten or more counts support this clonotype. The chain employs TRBV27 and TRBJ2-7; perhaps TRBD2 as D (5 bases). The CDR3 runs to 15 residues. Germline V CDR1 and CDR2: MNHEY, SMNVEV (reference sequence). The V end lost 2 bases, the J end lost 2 bases, and 13 bases lay between the germline ends. In DNA, the CDR3 is TGTGCCAGCAGTTTAGCGGGCCGAGACCCCTACGAGCAGTACTTC. Translation: CASSLAGRDPYEQYF.

This clonotype was recorded many times. This rearrangement joins TRBV6-5 to TRBJ1-2; D remains ambiguous. Germline lookup yields CDR1 MNHEY and CDR2 SVGAGI. The CDR3 covers 13 residues. Deletions cut 1 base from V and 4 bases from J, with 7 bases between. The CDR3 DNA reads TGTGCCAGCAGTTACTTTGGCAGCTATGGCTACACCTTC. Its translation is CASSYFGSYGYTF.

The rearrangement uses TRBV20-1 and TRBJ2-3; a weak D match, TRBD1 (6 bases). The CDR3 sequence is 14 residues long. With 0 bases removed from V and 4 bases from J, the gap between germline ends came to 11 bases. CDR1 is DFQATT and CDR2 is SNEGSKA in the germline V gene (reference sequence). CDR3 in amino acids: CSARELPGADTQYF. CDR3 nucleotides: TGCAGTGCTAGAGAGCTCCCAGGGGCAGATACGCAGTATTTT.

This clonotype turned up a few times. The J gene is TRBJ2-1, the V gene TRBV29-1; D not resolved. This CDR3 is 12 amino acids long. Germline values: CDR1 SQVTM, CDR2 ANQGSEA. Trimming removed 4 bases at V and 0 bases at J, with 4 bases between. The CDR3 nucleotides read TGCAGCGTTGCATACTCCTACAATGAGCAGTTCTTC. Translation gives CSVAYSYNEQFF.

There are many counts of this clonotype. The chain recombines TRBV20-1 with TRBJ2-1; 9 bases are shared with TRBD2. The V gene's germline CDR1 is DFQATT and CDR2 SNEGSKA (reference sequence). The V gene end was trimmed by 4 bases and the J gene end by 2 bases; junction bases not matched to a gene: 3. This CDR3 is 14 amino acids long. The CDR3 region has the DNA TGCAGTGCTACAACTAGCGGGCCCTACAATGAGCAGTTCTTC. It yields the protein CSATTSGPYNEQFF.

This clonotype was counted many times. V usage is TRBV5-5 and J usage is TRBJ1-6, with a weak D call TRBD1 (5 bases). CDR1 and CDR2 (germline): SGHKS, YYEKEE (reference sequence). The CDR3 spans 16 residues. The V gene lost 4 bases and the J gene lost 10 bases, with 21 bases spanning the gap. CDR3: CASSLNGRGIVSPLHF. The CDR3 nucleotides read TGTGCCAGCAGCCTGAATGGCCGGGGGATCGTATCACCCCTCCACTTT.

This clonotype was observed many times. This chain links TRBV5-5 with TRBJ2-2, with 7 bases that match TRBD2. The germline V gene encodes CDR1 SGHKS and CDR2 YYEKEE (reference sequence). Germline trimming cut 6 bases from V and 3 bases from J; bases unmatched to any gene: 5. CDR3 size: 14 residues. The CDR3 region has the DNA TGTGCCAGCACGCGGGCGGGAGACACCGGGGAGCTGTTTTTT. It translates to CASTRAGDTGELFF.

With regard to this clonotype: Being one base from a much bigger clone, this may be a read error. The chain joins TRBV29-1 to TRBJ2-7, with D unresolved. Trimming took 3 bases from V and 2 from J, leaving 5 bases between them. This CDR3 is 11 amino acids long. The germline gives CDR1 SQVTM, CDR2 ANQGSEA. The CDR3 region has the DNA TGCAGCGTTGAGGGCACCTACGAGCAGTACTTC. Translated, it gives CSVEGTYEQYF.

As for this clonotype: A single base separates this from a much larger clone, so it may be a read error. V usage is TRBV12-3 or TRBV12-4 and J usage is TRBJ1-2, with 8 bases fitting TRBD1. The CDR3 covers 15 residues. The CDR3 region is CASSLRDRYTDGYAF. Written as DNA, the CDR3 is TGTGCCAGCAGTTTACGGGACAGGTATACGGATGGCTACGCCTTC.

This clonotype was seen ten or more times. The gene calls are TRBV6-1 and TRBJ1-1; 8 bases match TRBD1. V was clipped by 6 bases and J by 1 base; unmatched bases: 4. Per the germline V gene, CDR1 is MNHNS and CDR2 is SASEGT. The CDR3 spans 14 residues. CDR3 region: CASREDRANTEAFF. The CDR3 DNA reads TGTGCCAGCAGGGAGGACAGGGCGAACACTGAAGCTTTCTTT.

Ten or more counts support this clonotype. The chain combines TRBV29-1 with TRBJ2-5, with no clear D. Germline V CDR1 and CDR2: SQVTM, ANQGSEA. The CDR3 runs to 12 residues. With 2 bases removed from V and 2 bases from J, the gap between germline ends came to 6 bases. The CDR3 DNA is TGCAGCGTTGAATTGGGACAAGAGACCCAGTACTTC. It yields the protein CSVELGQETQYF.

This clonotype has a count of ten or more. The rearrangement links TRBV29-1 to TRBJ2-1; D is unresolved. Germline V gene sequence: CDR1 SQVTM, CDR2 ANQGSEA. V was cut by 4 bases and J by 2 bases, with 3 bases left in between. The CDR3 runs 11 residues. Here the CDR3 DNA reads TGCAGCGTTGCTCCCTACAATGAGCAGTTCTTC. This codes for CSVAPYNEQFF.

This clonotype was counted ten times or more. CDR3 residues: CASSPTGTSEFF. CDR3 coding DNA: TGTGCCAGCAGTCCTACTGGGACTAGCGAGTTCTTC. The rearrangement links TRBV27 to TRBJ2-1; 10 bases are a match to TRBD2. V shed 5 bases and J 14 bases; nucleotides not matched to a gene: 6. From germline, CDR1 is MNHEY and CDR2 SMNVEV (reference sequence). The CDR3 is 12 amino acids.

This clonotype was seen ten or more times. The chain combines TRBV7-2 with TRBJ1-3; the D gene is possibly TRBD1 (5 bases). This CDR3 is built from 17 residues. Trimming removed 5 bases at V and 0 bases at J, with 17 bases between. Germline V gene data show CDR1 as SGHTA and CDR2 as FQGNSA. This chain's CDR3 is CASSPAGAGRSGNTIYF. In nucleotides, the CDR3 is TGTGCCAGCAGCCCAGCCGGGGCAGGCCGCTCTGGAAACACCATATATTTT.

This clonotype occurred many times. The genes are TRBV9 and TRBJ1-1; possibly TRBD1 for D (5 bases). Per germline, CDR1 SGDLS and CDR2 YYNGEE. The V end lost 2 bases, the J end lost 0 bases, and 8 bases lay between the germline ends. This CDR3 spans 14 amino acids. The CDR3 spells CASSVGGMNTEAFF. The CDR3 DNA is TGTGCCAGCAGCGTTGGGGGGATGAACACTGAAGCTTTCTTT. Based on the CDR3 plus reference TRBV9 and TRBJ1-1, the full variable domain is DSGVTQTPKHLITATGQRVTLRCSPRSGDLSVYWYQQSLDQGLQFLIQYYNGEERAKGNILERFSAQQFPDLHSELNLSSLELGDSALYFCASSVGGMNTEAFFGQGTRLTVV.

The chain recombines TRBV10-2 with TRBJ2-1, with 9 bases fitting TRBD2. The ends lost 4 bases at V and 3 bases at J; junction bases unmatched: 7. Per the germline V gene, CDR1 is WSHSY and CDR2 is SAAADI. This CDR3 comprises 16 residues. CDR3 nucleotides: TGCGCCAGCAGTGTAAGGCGGGAGGGAATCTACAATGAGCAGTTCTTC. The encoded protein is CASSVRREGIYNEQFF.

This clonotype was picked up many times. The V call is TRBV10-3, the J call TRBJ1-1, with 8 bases identical to TRBD1. This CDR3 region has 13 residues. In germline, CDR1 is ENHRY, CDR2 SYGVKD. The trim removed 7 bases at V and 4 bases at J, leaving 5 bases unmatched. CDR3 protein: CAIMKDRATEAFF. DNA for the CDR3: TGTGCCATCATGAAGGACAGGGCCACTGAAGCTTTCTTT.

Ten or more counts support this clonotype. V is TRBV25-1 and J is TRBJ2-2; D unclear. CDR1 is MGHDK and CDR2 is SYGVNS in the germline V gene. The CDR3 covers 15 residues. The V end lost 3 bases, the J end lost 3 bases, and 11 bases lay between the germline ends. DNA for the CDR3: TGTGCCAGCAGTGAGGTGGCTCTTGACACCGGGGAGCTGTTTTTT. It is translated as CASSEVALDTGELFF.

This clonotype showed up just a few times. V is TRBV7-2 and J is TRBJ2-7, with a possible D match to TRBD2 (5 bases). Looked up from germline, CDR1 is SGHTA and CDR2 is FQGNSA. V was trimmed by 1 base and J by 1 base, leaving 11 bases between them. This CDR3 is built from 15 residues. CDR3 sequence: CASSLEGAESYEQYF. In DNA form, the CDR3 reads TGTGCCAGCAGCTTAGAGGGAGCGGAGTCCTACGAGCAGTACTTC. Filled out from reference TRBV7-2 and TRBJ2-7, the complete variable domain reads GAGVSQSPSNKVTEKGKDVELRCDPISGHTALYWYRQSLGQGLEFLIYFQGNSAPDKSGLPSDRFSAERTGGSVSTLTIQRTQQEDSAVYLCASSLEGAESYEQYFGPGTRLTVT.

The sample holds many counts of this clonotype. The chain couples TRBV4-1 to TRBJ1-4, with 8 bases that match TRBD1. Trimming removed 5 bases from V and 3 bases from J; junction bases left unmatched: 17. Germline V lookup: CDR1 MGHRA, CDR2 YSYEKL. CDR3 length: 19 residues. CDR3 in amino acids: CASSREQGEWLRANEKLFF. Written as DNA, the CDR3 is TGCGCCAGCAGCAGGGAACAGGGGGAGTGGTTGAGGGCTAATGAAAAACTGTTTTTT.

In this sample, this clonotype turned up many times. The chain couples TRBV7-8 to TRBJ1-6; D is possibly TRBD1 (5 bases). V was cut by 5 bases and J by 8 bases, with 13 bases left in between. Per germline, CDR1 SGHVS and CDR2 FQNEAQ. This CDR3 region has 14 residues. The CDR3 DNA reads TGTGCCAGCAGCCTTCGGGACGGCGATTCACCCCTCCACTTT. Amino acids: CASSLRDGDSPLHF.

This clonotype was counted ten times or more. This chain links TRBV4-3 with TRBJ2-1; a possible D gene is TRBD1 (6 bases). The CDR3 has 16 residues. CDR1 is LGHNA, CDR2 YSLEER, per germline. Deletions cut 3 bases from V and 6 bases from J, with 18 bases between. The CDR3 spells CASSHWPGGRANEQFF. The DNA of the CDR3 is TGCGCCAGCAGCCACTGGCCTGGGGGCAGGGCCAATGAGCAGTTCTTC.

At least ten counts were recorded for this clonotype. The chain carries TRBV5-1 and TRBJ2-2, with D possibly being TRBD1 or TRBD2 (6 bases each). Trimming took 4 bases from V and 5 from J, leaving 15 bases between them. Germline V gene sequence: CDR1 SGHRS, CDR2 YFSETQ. There are 15 residues in the CDR3. Here the CDR3 DNA reads TGCGCCAGCAGCCTCGACACGGGGGCTACCGGGGAGCTGTTTTTT. Protein sequence: CASSLDTGATGELFF.